Shown below are 28 T cell receptor beta chains from a single sample sequenced in a study of blood T cell repertoires in COVID-19. Profiling relied on immunoSEQ multiplex PCR, and the TCRdb table lists in-frame clones only, not all of them. Among some 74,000 clones listed, roughly 90% were seen once. Source material: peripheral blood. The receptor source for this set is a middle-aged man with acute or convalescent COVID-19.

The chain has TRBV3-1 (or the pseudogene TRBV3-2) and TRBJ2-1; 7 positions agree with TRBD1. The V gene's germline CDR1 is LGHDT and CDR2 YNNKEL (reference sequence). The CDR3 is made up of 18 amino acids. Trimming removed 0 bases from V and 5 bases from J; junction bases left unmatched: 13. CDR3 in DNA: TGTGCCAGCAGCCAAGAACAGACAGGGATCCCCCGGGACAATGAGCAGTTCTTC. Translating it yields CASSQEQTGIPRDNEQFF.

The chain recombines TRBV5-4 with TRBJ1-1; 8 nucleotides match TRBD1. Germline values: CDR1 SGHNT, CDR2 YYREEE (reference sequence). The V gene end was trimmed by 4 bases and the J gene end by 0 bases; junction bases not matched to a gene: 5. The CDR3 is 15 amino acids. The CDR3 loop reads CASSPTGALNTEAFF. The CDR3, as DNA: TGTGCCAGCAGCCCGACAGGGGCCTTGAACACTGAAGCTTTCTTT.

This chain joins TRBV6-5 and TRBJ1-1; D is unclear. This CDR3 is built from 15 residues. Trimming took off 2 bases at V and 3 bases at J, with 13 bases between the two ends. CDR1 is MNHEY and CDR2 is SVGAGI in the germline V gene. DNA for the CDR3: TGTGCCAGCAGTTACGATGACCGCCGGGACACTGAAGCTTTCTTT. Translating gives CASSYDDRRDTEAFF.

The genes are TRBV2 and TRBJ2-5; no reliable D call. Germline CDR1 SNHLY, CDR2 FYNNEI. There are 13 residues in the CDR3. V was pared by 7 bases and J by 1 base, with 10 bases between. The CDR3 protein is CASKPKSQETQYF. As DNA, the CDR3 is TGTGCCAGCAAGCCTAAGAGCCAAGAGACCCAGTACTTC. The full variable domain, in which reference TRBV2 and TRBJ2-5 provide the parts outside the CDR3, is EPEVTQTPSHQVTQMGQEVILRCVPISNHLYFYWYRQILGQKVEFLVSFYNNEISEKSEIFDDQFSVERPDGSNFTLKIRSTKLEDSAMYFCASKPKSQETQYFGPGTRLLVL.

The genes are TRBV20-1 and TRBJ1-3, with D possibly TRBD1 on 5 matching bases. The length of the CDR3 is 11 residues. V gave up 6 bases and J gave up 9 bases, with 12 bases separating them. Germline loops: CDR1 DFQATT, CDR2 SNEGSKA (reference sequence). The CDR3 DNA reads as TGCAGTGCGGCGGACGGGGGCACCATATATTTT. It translates to CSAADGGTIYF.

J is TRBJ1-1 and V is TRBV23-1; 7 bases are a match to TRBD1. TRBV23-1 is classed as an ORF, of uncertain function. The CDR3 is 14 residues long. Trimming removed 7 bases from V and 2 bases from J; junction bases left unmatched: 7. The CDR3 coding sequence is TGCGCCAGCACACAGGGGAGGCCCAACACTGAAGCTTTCTTT. Protein sequence: CASTQGRPNTEAFF.

The gene calls are TRBV30 and TRBJ2-7; D may be TRBD2 (5 bases). Trimming pared 3 bases from V and 5 bases from J, leaving 8 bases between. Germline CDR1 reads GTSNPN; CDR2 reads SVGIG (reference sequence). This CDR3 comprises 11 residues. In nucleotides, the CDR3 is TGTGCCTGGAGCGGGAACGACGAGCAGTACTTC. Translated: CAWSGNDEQYF.

The chain couples TRBV20-1 to TRBJ1-5; D is unclear. The V and J ends lost 3 bases and 0 bases respectively, with 6 bases between them. This CDR3 comprises 13 residues. The germline V gene encodes CDR1 DFQATT and CDR2 SNEGSKA (reference sequence). CDR3 sequence reads: CSASLSSNQPQHF. The CDR3 bases are TGCAGTGCTAGTCTAAGTAGCAATCAGCCCCAGCATTTT.

The chain uses TRBV2 and TRBJ1-1; TRBD1 matches at 10 bases. Per germline, CDR1 SNHLY and CDR2 FYNNEI. CDR3 length: 15 amino acids. V shed 8 bases and J 5 bases; nucleotides not matched to a gene: 11. The CDR3 region has the DNA TGTGCCAGCCTTGACAGGGGGCCCAGGTGGACTGAAGCTTTCTTT. This translates into CASLDRGPRWTEAFF.

The genes are TRBV3-1 (or the pseudogene TRBV3-2) and TRBJ2-7, with D perhaps TRBD2 (7 bases). Germline CDR1 reads LGHDT; CDR2 reads YNNKEL (reference sequence). The CDR3 is 15 residues long. Trimming removed 4 bases at V and 4 bases at J, with 17 bases between. The CDR3 reads CASSLGGAWEYEQYF. The CDR3, as DNA: TGTGCCAGCAGCCTTGGGGGGGCCTGGGAATACGAGCAGTACTTC.

V is TRBV18 and J is TRBJ2-3, with 7 bases matching TRBD2. The trim removed 0 bases at V and 9 bases at J, leaving 3 bases unmatched. The CDR3 spans 13 residues. Germline CDR1 is KGHSH and CDR2 is LQKENI. The CDR3 loop reads CASSPPGGETQYF. CDR3 nucleotides: TGTGCCAGCTCACCACCGGGGGGGGAGACGCAGTATTTT.

The chain couples TRBV5-1 to TRBJ2-1, with 7 bases lining up with TRBD1. There are 14 residues in the CDR3. V was pared by 0 bases and J by 7 bases, with 4 bases of the junction left unmatched. The V gene's germline CDR1 is SGHRS and CDR2 YFSETQ. The CDR3 sequence is CASSLGQGTNEQFF. Here the CDR3 DNA reads TGCGCCAGCAGCTTGGGACAGGGAACTAATGAGCAGTTCTTC.

This chain links TRBV5-4 with TRBJ2-5; 10 bases match TRBD2. Germline V gene sequence: CDR1 SGHNT, CDR2 YYREEE (reference sequence). This CDR3 contains 16 residues. V lost 4 bases, J lost 1 base, and 7 bases stayed unmatched. In nucleotides, the CDR3 is TGTGCCAGCAGCAGGAGAGCGGGGGGGCCCCAAGAGACCCAGTACTTC. It codes for CASSRRAGGPQETQYF. Drawing the rest from reference TRBV5-4 and TRBJ2-5, the complete variable domain is ETGVTQSPTHLIKTRGQQVTLRCSSQSGHNTVSWYQQALGQGPQFIFQYYREEENGRGNFPPRFSGLQFPNYSSELNVNALELDDSALYLCASSRRAGGPQETQYFGPGTRLLVL.

Only one count was recorded for this clone. The chain couples TRBV6-1 to TRBJ1-1; 8 bases map to TRBD1. The V gene's germline CDR1 is MNHNS and CDR2 SASEGT. Trimming took 0 bases from V and 4 from J; bases not matched to a gene: 7. This CDR3 is built from 16 residues. The CDR3 spells CASSEAIRGPGTEAFF. The DNA for the CDR3 is TGTGCCAGCAGTGAAGCAATCAGGGGGCCCGGCACTGAAGCTTTCTTT.

This clone has just one count. The rearrangement uses TRBV6-5 and TRBJ1-2; D is unresolved. Germline values: CDR1 MNHEY, CDR2 SVGAGI. V lost 4 bases and J 0 bases, leaving 15 bases between the germline ends. The CDR3 totals 16 residues. The CDR3 loop is CASSFSEYYTNYGYTF. The CDR3 DNA reads TGTGCCAGCAGTTTCTCAGAGTACTATACTAACTATGGCTACACCTTC.

V usage is TRBV29-1 and J usage is TRBJ1-1, with 9 bases aligning to TRBD1. The CDR3 runs 14 residues. Trimming removed 3 bases from V and 3 bases from J; junction bases left unmatched: 5. Per the germline V gene, CDR1 is SQVTM and CDR2 is ANQGSEA. CDR3 in amino acids: CSVEGDREDTEAFF. CDR3 nucleotides: TGCAGCGTTGAGGGGGACAGGGAGGACACTGAAGCTTTCTTT.

The V gene is TRBV10-3, the J gene TRBJ1-2, with D perhaps TRBD1 (5 bases). CDR3 size: 13 residues. Germline lookup yields CDR1 ENHRY and CDR2 SYGVKD. The CDR3 DNA is TGTGCGGGGCGGGGAGGGGTAAACTATGGCTACACCTTC. This codes for CAGRGGVNYGYTF.

The chain recombines TRBV29-1 with TRBJ2-2, with no clear D. Germline V gene data show CDR1 as SQVTM and CDR2 as ANQGSEA. V was clipped by 6 bases and J by 5 bases, with 10 bases between them. The CDR3 has 12 amino acids. This CDR3 is CSVYAGTGELFF. The CDR3 DNA follows: TGCAGCGTATACGCCGGGACCGGGGAGCTGTTTTTT.

This chain joins TRBV7-3 and TRBJ2-3; possible D gene TRBD1, 6 bases. Germline V lookup: CDR1 SGHTA, CDR2 FQGTGA. CDR3 length: 15 amino acids. The germline V and J ends were trimmed by 5 bases and 2 bases, with 14 bases remaining between them. In DNA form, the CDR3 reads TGTGCCAGCAGCGTACAGGGAGACCTCACAGATACGCAGTATTTT. Its translation is CASSVQGDLTDTQYF.

This sequence joins TRBV10-3 and TRBJ2-3, with 7 bases identical to TRBD2. CDR1 and CDR2 from the germline V gene are ENHRY and SYGVKD. The CDR3 totals 14 residues. Germline trimming cut 8 bases from V and 0 bases from J; bases unmatched to any gene: 5. CDR3 DNA: TGTGCCATCTGGGCGGGAGCTAGCACAGATACGCAGTATTTT. It yields the protein CAIWAGASTDTQYF.

This clone was seen just once. The rearrangement joins TRBV5-1 to TRBJ1-1; possible D gene TRBD1, 5 bases. V was pared by 7 bases and J by 5 bases, with 18 bases between. The CDR3 is 14 residues long. CDR1 SGHRS and CDR2 YFSETQ come from the germline V gene. Here the CDR3 reads CASSRAGRQTEAFF. In nucleotides, the CDR3 is TGCGCCAGCTCCAGGGCCGGTCGGCAGACTGAAGCTTTCTTT.

The chain links TRBV4-1 to TRBJ2-5; 10 positions agree with TRBD2. The CDR3 totals 19 residues. V lost 3 bases and J lost 5; bases outside the gene matches: 18. The V gene's germline CDR1 is MGHRA and CDR2 YSYEKL. CDR3: CASSQKNGLAGDAGETQYF. Written as DNA, the CDR3 is TGCGCCAGCAGCCAGAAGAACGGGCTAGCGGGGGACGCCGGGGAGACCCAGTACTTC.

V usage is TRBV10-2 and J usage is TRBJ2-5, with 7 bases identical to TRBD2. Germline V lookup: CDR1 WSHSY, CDR2 SAAADI. The CDR3 consists of 14 residues. Germline trimming cut 3 bases from V and 5 bases from J; bases unmatched to any gene: 6. CDR3 DNA sequence: TGCGCCAGCAGTGACCCGGGGGGTCGGGAGACCCAGTACTTC. Translating gives CASSDPGGRETQYF.

V usage is TRBV2 and J usage is TRBJ1-5; D is unresolved. The CDR3 loop spans 16 amino acids. Germline V gene data show CDR1 as SNHLY and CDR2 as FYNNEI. Trimming shortened V by 6 bases and J by 4 bases, and 19 bases separated the two germline ends. CDR3: CASRLYVTGMNQPQHF. DNA of the CDR3: TGTGCCAGCAGACTATACGTGACGGGGATGAATCAGCCCCAGCATTTT.

The CDR3 sequence is CASSQPGQGAYEQYF. For the CDR3, the DNA is TGTGCCAGTAGTCAGCCGGGACAGGGGGCCTACGAGCAGTACTTC. The rearrangement joins TRBV19 to TRBJ2-7; 11 nucleotides align to TRBD1. Germline V gene lookup returns CDR1 LNHDA and CDR2 SQIVND (reference sequence). V lost 5 bases to trimming and J lost 2 bases; unmatched junction nucleotides: 5. This CDR3 contains 15 residues.

This clone was recorded only once. The chain employs TRBV10-1 and TRBJ2-7, with 9 bases lining up with TRBD1. The CDR3 sequence is 13 residues long. Germline V gene sequence: CDR1 WNHNN, CDR2 SYGVQD (reference sequence). The ends lost 4 bases at V and 8 bases at J; junction bases unmatched: 6. In DNA form, the CDR3 reads TGCGCCAGCAGTGGGGACAGGGACTGGCAGCAGTACTTC. Amino acids: CASSGDRDWQQYF.

This clone occurred a few times. This chain connects TRBV3-1 (or the pseudogene TRBV3-2) to TRBJ2-3; 12 bases agree with TRBD2. CDR1 and CDR2 from the germline V gene are LGHDT and YNNKEL (reference sequence). Germline trimming cut 4 bases from V and 4 bases from J; bases unmatched to any gene: 6. The CDR3 length is 16 residues. The CDR3 loop reads CASSPHRLAGADTQYF. The DNA of the CDR3 is TGTGCCAGCAGCCCCCATCGACTAGCGGGGGCAGATACGCAGTATTTT.

V usage is TRBV7-2 and J usage is TRBJ2-3; D unclear. This CDR3 has 14 amino acids. Germline CDR1 is SGHTA and CDR2 is FQGNSA. V lost 1 base and J 3 bases, leaving 8 bases between the germline ends. Here the CDR3 reads CASSLGFYTDTQYF. The DNA of the CDR3 is TGTGCCAGCAGCTTAGGTTTCTATACAGATACGCAGTATTTT.